This entry lists 27 T cell receptor beta chains sequenced from one sample in a study of T cell repertoires in cytomegalovirus infection. TCRdb used MiXCR to reprocess the reads, holding one entry per CDR3 protein. The profile shows around 900,000 distinct CDR3 sequences, less than 40% of them singletons. What these receptors recognize is not known. The specimen comprised cultured CD8+ T cells from PBMCs, sampled from culture after CMV antigen stimulation. The receptors originated from a human donor in good health (CMV status not recorded). Some clones in this sample may be carry-over from other donors' samples.

The J gene is TRBJ2-2, the V gene TRBV7-9; a weak D match, TRBD1 (6 bases). CDR1 SEHNR and CDR2 FQNEAQ come from the germline V gene (reference sequence). V was cut by 3 bases and J by 2 bases, with 10 bases left in between. The CDR3 runs to 15 residues. The CDR3 here is CASSFKDSNTGELFF. The CDR3 DNA is TGTGCCAGCAGCTTCAAGGACAGCAACACCGGGGAGCTGTTTTTT.

This clonotype showed up many times. The rearrangement uses TRBV27 and TRBJ1-5; maybe TRBD1 (6 bases). Deletions cut 8 bases from V and 4 bases from J, with 15 bases between. The CDR3 consists of 14 residues. Germline-derived CDR1 and CDR2 are MNHEY and SMNVEV (reference sequence). The CDR3 sequence is CASHQGGGNQPQHF. Here the CDR3 DNA reads TGTGCCAGCCATCAAGGAGGGGGTAATCAGCCCCAGCATTTT.

The rearrangement links TRBV7-9 to TRBJ1-1; 10 bases align to TRBD1. The germline CDR1 and CDR2 sequences are SEHNR and FQNEAQ (reference sequence). CDR3 size: 13 residues. J was trimmed by 7 bases and V by 9 bases; bases with no gene match: 8. The CDR3 is CASTPGQGFEAFF. The CDR3 nucleotides are TGTGCCAGTACTCCGGGACAGGGGTTTGAAGCTTTCTTT.

This clonotype was seen at least ten times. The genes are TRBV3-1 and TRBJ2-3; 10 positions match TRBD2. CDR3 length equals 18 residues. Trimming at V came to 3 bases and at J to 1 base, leaving 10 bases not matched to a gene. The V gene's germline CDR1 is LGHDT and CDR2 YNNKEL (reference sequence). The CDR3 nucleotides are TGTGCCAGCAGCCAGTCTGGTCCAGCGGGGGGGCGCACAGATACGCAGTATTTT. Translation: CASSQSGPAGGRTDTQYF.

This clonotype was counted between two and nine times. The chain is built from TRBV7-2 and TRBJ1-5, with 7 bases fitting TRBD1. Germline trimming cut 4 bases from V and 4 bases from J; bases unmatched to any gene: 7. The CDR3 extends over 15 amino acids. The germline gives CDR1 SGHTA, CDR2 FQGNSA. The chain's CDR3 is CASSYEDRYNQPQHF. The CDR3 nucleotides are TGTGCCAGCAGCTATGAGGACAGGTATAATCAGCCCCAGCATTTT.

This clonotype occurred a few times. The rearrangement links TRBV6-5 to TRBJ2-1; D gene ambiguous. Germline loops: CDR1 MNHEY, CDR2 SVGAGI. V lost 8 bases to trimming and J lost 6 bases, with 17 bases between them. The length of the CDR3 is 14 residues. CDR3 coding DNA: TGTGCCAGCGGACCGGCCACTTCTGCCAATGAGCAGTTCTTC. Its protein is CASGPATSANEQFF.

The rearrangement joins TRBV29-1 to TRBJ2-1; no reliable D call. This CDR3 spans 12 amino acids. Trimming pared 3 bases from V and 0 bases from J, leaving 3 bases between. Germline loops: CDR1 SQVTM, CDR2 ANQGSEA. The CDR3 loop is CSVEASYNEQFF. The CDR3, as DNA: TGCAGCGTTGAGGCCTCCTACAATGAGCAGTTCTTC.

This clonotype was recorded only once. The rearrangement links TRBV4-1 to TRBJ2-7; D is undetermined. The CDR3 spans 14 residues. The germline V gene has CDR1 MGHRA and CDR2 YSYEKL. Trimming cost V 0 bases and J 2 bases, with 8 bases left between them. CDR3 sequence (DNA): TGCGCCAGCAGCCAAGAACCAGTAACCTACGAGCAGTACTTC. Its translation is CASSQEPVTYEQYF.

The table lists this clonotype with many counts. The chain couples TRBV12-3 or TRBV12-4 to TRBJ2-3, with a tentative D call TRBD2 (6 bases). The germline V and J ends were trimmed by 3 bases and 2 bases, with 21 bases remaining between them. There are 18 residues in the CDR3. CDR3 residues: CASSFRLDGGWDTDTQYF. The CDR3 DNA sequence: TGTGCCAGCAGTTTTAGGTTAGACGGGGGATGGGACACAGATACGCAGTATTTT.

This chain connects TRBV4-1 to TRBJ2-1, with a possible D match to TRBD1 (6 bases). Trimming shortened V by 5 bases and J by 1 base, and 21 bases separated the two germline ends. CDR1 is MGHRA and CDR2 is YSYEKL in the germline V gene. This CDR3 is 18 amino acids long. This CDR3 is CASSARDIDGGSYNEQFF. CDR3 in DNA: TGCGCCAGCAGCGCCCGGGACATTGATGGGGGATCCTACAATGAGCAGTTCTTC.

This clonotype has more than one count but fewer than ten. The chain joins TRBV7-2 to TRBJ2-3, with D maybe TRBD1 (6 bases). Germline CDR1 SGHTA, CDR2 FQGNSA. There are 17 residues in the CDR3. Trimming cost V 0 bases and J 0 bases, with 13 bases left between them. CDR3: CASSLAGGYPSTDTQYF. CDR3 coding DNA: TGTGCCAGCAGCTTAGCTGGGGGCTATCCTAGCACAGATACGCAGTATTTT.

This chain uses TRBV20-1 with TRBJ1-4; D possibly corresponds to TRBD1 (5 bases). The CDR3 loop spans 15 amino acids. Germline V CDR1 and CDR2: DFQATT, SNEGSKA (reference sequence). Trimming stripped 5 bases from V and 7 bases from J, with 20 bases between. The CDR3, as DNA: TGCAGTGCTTCCGGGACCGAAATTGACCGTGAAAAACTGTTTTTT. Amino acid sequence: CSASGTEIDREKLFF.

This clonotype was picked up a small number of times. V and J are TRBV7-9 and TRBJ2-1; 7 nucleotides align to TRBD1. Germline V gene data show CDR1 as SEHNR and CDR2 as FQNEAQ (reference sequence). The J segment lost 10 bases and the V segment lost 5 bases, leaving 20 bases of the junction unmatched. The CDR3 extends over 17 amino acids. For the CDR3, the DNA is TGTGCCAGCAGCCCCCCACAGGGGATAACTCTAGCCGGGGAGCAGTTCTTC. Amino acids: CASSPPQGITLAGEQFF.

This rearrangement joins TRBV7-6 to TRBJ2-3; 10 bases fit TRBD2. Germline-derived CDR1 and CDR2 are SGHVS and FNYEAQ. V was clipped by 5 bases and J by 3 bases; unmatched bases: 11. The CDR3 runs 17 residues. CDR3 bases: TGTGCCAGCAGCCCGGGGCTAGCGGGGGCTATAACAGATACGCAGTATTTT. Its translation: CASSPGLAGAITDTQYF.

A few counts support this clonotype. CDR3 amino acids: CASSEYEGPGTEAFF. The DNA of the CDR3 is TGTGCCAGCAGTGAATATGAGGGGCCAGGGACTGAAGCTTTCTTT. The rearrangement links TRBV25-1 to TRBJ1-1; the D gene is possibly TRBD1 (5 bases). The CDR3 extends over 15 amino acids. Trimming took 0 bases from V and 5 from J, leaving 13 bases between them. Germline CDR1 MGHDK, CDR2 SYGVNS.

The V call is TRBV18, the J call TRBJ1-4; 9 positions match TRBD1. Unmatched junction bases numbered 8, after V lost 3 bases and J lost 9 bases. CDR3 length: 15 amino acids. The germline V gene has CDR1 KGHSH and CDR2 LQKENI. Here the CDR3 reads CASSPSGTGWKKLFF. The CDR3 DNA is TGTGCCAGCTCACCCTCCGGGACAGGGTGGAAAAAACTGTTTTTT.

The rearrangement uses TRBV7-2 and TRBJ2-2; D not certain. Deletions cut 0 bases from V and 7 bases from J, with 9 bases between. This CDR3 is 14 amino acids long. Germline-derived CDR1 and CDR2 are SGHTA and FQGNSA. CDR3 sequence (DNA): TGTGCCAGCAGCTTAGCGATGGCAGGCGGGGAGCTGTTTTTT. Encoded protein: CASSLAMAGGELFF.

This clonotype came up a few times. The chain is built from TRBV6-5 and TRBJ2-1; D unclear. V was pared by 8 bases and J by 9 bases, with 5 bases between. This CDR3 contains 9 residues. Per germline, CDR1 MNHEY and CDR2 SVGAGI. The CDR3 DNA reads as TGTGCCAGCGGTATTGAGCAGTTCTTC. Protein sequence: CASGIEQFF.

This clonotype was recorded a few times. The CDR3 nucleotides read TGCGCCAGCAGCCAAGCCGGGACAGGGGGTAACGAGCAGTACTTC. Its protein is CASSQAGTGGNEQYF. The chain carries TRBV4-1 and TRBJ2-7; TRBD1 aligns across 11 bases. Trimming removed 1 base from V and 5 bases from J; junction bases left unmatched: 4. The CDR3 runs 15 residues. Germline lookup yields CDR1 MGHRA and CDR2 YSYEKL.

V usage is TRBV6-5 and J usage is TRBJ2-2; D perhaps matches TRBD1 (6 bases). CDR1 and CDR2 (germline): MNHEY, SVGAGI. The CDR3 covers 13 residues. Trimming took off 10 bases at V and 4 bases at J, with 13 bases between the two ends. The CDR3 reads CATETGSTGELFF. The CDR3 DNA follows: TGTGCCACAGAGACAGGTTCCACCGGGGAGCTGTTTTTT.

This clonotype was detected only a few times. This chain connects TRBV7-9 to TRBJ2-5; D may be TRBD1 (6 bases). Germline V gives CDR1 SEHNR, CDR2 FQNEAQ (reference sequence). The CDR3 loop spans 14 amino acids. V lost 5 bases and J lost 5, with 15 bases in between. The CDR3 DNA reads TGTGCCAGCAGCACCCCAGGGGCTGTGGAGACCCAGTACTTC. It encodes CASSTPGAVETQYF.

This clonotype was seen a handful of times. This chain links TRBV12-5 with TRBJ2-1; unclear D gene. This CDR3 region has 10 residues. Germline CDR1 LGHNT, CDR2 FRNRAP. With 3 bases removed from V and 9 bases from J, the gap between germline ends came to 3 bases. Here the CDR3 reads CASGLAEQFF. In nucleotides, the CDR3 is TGTGCTAGTGGTTTAGCTGAGCAGTTCTTC.

The genes are TRBV5-6 and TRBJ2-7, with TRBD1 matching 7 bases. The CDR3 totals 13 residues. The germline V gene encodes CDR1 SGHDT and CDR2 YYEEEE. J was trimmed by 3 bases and V by 6 bases; bases with no gene match: 6. The CDR3 loop is CASTKQGFYEQYV. DNA for the CDR3: TGTGCCAGCACCAAACAGGGGTTCTACGAGCAGTACGTC.

In this sample, this clonotype turned up many times. This chain joins TRBV7-8 and TRBJ2-1; D gene unclear. There are 13 residues in the CDR3. Germline V gene data show CDR1 as SGHVS and CDR2 as FQNEAQ. V was cut by 1 base and J by 6 bases, with 7 bases left in between. The CDR3 DNA reads TGTGCCAGCAGCTTAGAACTACCCAATGAGCAGTTCTTC. Encoded protein: CASSLELPNEQFF.

The chain is built from TRBV7-6 and TRBJ2-7; TRBD2 matches at 7 bases. Germline CDR1 reads SGHVS; CDR2 reads FNYEAQ. V was pared by 1 base and J by 7 bases, with 7 bases of the junction left unmatched. The CDR3 sequence is 14 residues long. The CDR3 spells CASSLERGGWEQYV. The CDR3, as DNA: TGTGCCAGCAGCTTAGAGAGGGGAGGGTGGGAGCAGTACGTC.

This clonotype was counted a few times. J is TRBJ1-1 and V is TRBV5-4; possibly TRBD1 for D (5 bases). In germline, CDR1 is SGHNT, CDR2 YYREEE (reference sequence). Trimming stripped 3 bases from V and 8 bases from J, with 14 bases between. This CDR3 has 13 residues. The CDR3 DNA reads TGTGCCAGCAGCTCCTGGGGGGTCTCCGAAGCTTTCTTT. The encoded protein is CASSSWGVSEAFF.

This clonotype appeared a few times. V is TRBV28 and J is TRBJ2-3, with TRBD1 as a possible D gene (5 bases). The CDR3 is 18 residues long. With 3 bases removed from V and 10 bases from J, the gap between germline ends came to 29 bases. Germline CDR1 reads MDHEN; CDR2 reads SYDVKM. CDR3 in DNA: TGTGCCAGCAGTTTCGACAGCCAGTTTACCCGTCCGCAAGGCGCGCAGTATTTT. It codes for CASSFDSQFTRPQGAQYF.